The clone carrying this TCR beta chain occurred many times. Its antigen is not identified. TCR beta CDR3 amplification used RNA transcripts. RT-PCR in the first round used HTBI primers; a second-round multiplex PCR followed. MiXCR, run by TCRdb on the multiplex PCR reads, gives a single entry per CDR3 protein. The sample contains some 750,000 distinct CDR3 sequences, roughly 40% of which appear only once. This entry belongs to a study of Graves' ophthalmopathy and Graves' hyperthyroidism. General observations from the study: Detected in blood as well were most expanded thyroid clonotypes with frequency above 0.001.

The CDR3 sequence is 14 residues long. The germline V gene encodes CDR1 MGHDK and CDR2 SYGVNS. Trimming removed 6 bases from V and 6 bases from J; junction bases left unmatched: 9. The chain joins TRBV25-1 to TRBJ1-2, with 8 bases lining up with TRBD1. This TCR derives from an adult man with Graves' ophthalmopathy. Sequenced sample: peripheral blood. The CDR3 DNA sequence: TGTGCCAGCAGATCAACAGGGGGTTCTCATGGCTACACCTTC. Its translation is CASRSTGGSHGYTF.